This note documents a single T cell receptor beta chain sequence. Its antigen has not been determined. No much larger clone exists at a distance of one base, and base qualities are not known. The immunoSEQ Assay was the method used to sequence TCRbeta CDR3 regions. After extraction, genomic DNA underwent amplification by bias-controlled multiplex PCR, followed by high-throughput sequencing. The original pipeline was this. Collapsing and filtering of sequences were performed to quantify the absolute abundance of each unique TCRbeta CDR3 region. T cell fraction was estimated by normalizing TCRbeta template counts to usable DNA, which was measured by amplifying reference genes present in all nucleated cells. Repertoire TCRs were annotated as SARS-CoV-2-specific when V gene, CDR3 amino acid sequence and J gene were exactly matched to a known reactive TCR set. The reference SARS-CoV-2 TCR set was derived from MIRA and filtered for enrichment in COVID-19-positive ImmuneCODE repertoires, a step that removed public or cross-reactive TCRs. Based on the MIRA antigens, annotated TCRs were further analysed at the level of specific ORF or position within ORF. Breadth was defined as annotated unique rearrangements over total unique productive rearrangements; depth was the summed frequency of those rearrangements. TCR breadth was compared between groups using two-sided Wilcoxon rank-sum tests. Sourced from immuneACCESS, this table was stored by TCRdb with only in-frame sequences that have V and J called. A share of the clones is absent; for the studies checked, an unresolved V gene accounts for under half, and the remainder has no known explanation. V and J calls plus clone size are reproduced from that table; the DNA served to infer D and trimming. In all, the sample holds hundreds of thousands of clones, and approximately 92% of those were seen once. The ten largest make up around 1.7% of the sample.

What this sample's treatment or condition label stands for: roughly 18 received Ad26.COV2.S at low or high dose, single or two shots; five or six received placebo; per-sample allocation not given. Repertoires of vaccine and placebo recipients were sequenced from samples taken on day 63 after the first injection. Cohort 1b enrolled about 25 adults aged 18-55 years at a single site in Boston, USA, between 29 July and 7 August 2020. Ad26.COV2.S was a replication-incompetent adenovirus type 26 vector expressing a prefusion-stabilized SARS-CoV-2 spike protein from the original Wuhan strain. The cysteine opens and the phenylalanine closes a CDR3 of 14 amino acids. The entry retains the CDR3 DNA only, 42 bases that are in frame from base 1. The germline V gene yields MNHEY for CDR1 and SVGEGT for CDR2. Trimming costs V 2 bases and J 7 bases, and their ends lie 12 bases apart. The sample belongs to a study of Ad26.COV2.S vaccination and SARS-CoV-2 variants listed by TCRdb under 2021. Study-level background: Vaccine-arm donors came from COV1001, a multicentre, randomized, double-blind, placebo-controlled phase I-IIa trial of Ad26.COV2.S in healthy adults. Ad26.COV2.S was administered intramuscularly at 5 x 10^10 or 1 x 10^11 viral particles, either as a single shot or as two shots given 56 days apart. TCRbeta repertoire sequencing served as the tool for gauging how specific and how broad the SARS-CoV-2-reactive T cell receptors were following Ad26.COV2.S vaccination. The TCR-sequenced set comprised around 30 samples: around 20 Ad26.COV2.S vaccine recipients, 5 placebo recipients and 8 SARS-CoV-2 convalescent individuals. Participants in the trial were split at random into five groups of five each, receiving low-dose or high-dose Ad26.COV2.S once or twice, or else placebo on both occasions. Throughout the experiments and outcome assessment, investigators stayed blinded to trial group allocation.

General conclusions and limits of the study: The study lacked the statistical power to compare responses across vaccine doses or regimens. Spike-specific TCR breadth was higher in Ad26.COV2.S recipients than in placebo recipients (P = 0.0014). The authors noted that the TCR breadth and depth analyses may have underestimated total T cell responses. Vaccine and placebo recipients had similar non-spike TCR breadth, a finding consistent with the vaccine containing only spike. After vaccination, spike-specific CD8+ and CD4+ T cell responses were reported to show substantial breadth.

The receptor was derived from a person between 18 and 65 years old who received the Ad26.COV2.S COVID-19 vaccine or a placebo. The V and J genes are TRBV6-2 or TRBV6-3 and TRBJ2-1; matching of 6 bases hints at TRBD2 as the D gene. This specimen was peripheral blood, taken in a trial of Ad26.COV2.S vaccine versus placebo. CDR3 reads: CASSYMAGTNEQFF. Read as DNA, the sequence is TGTGCCAGCAGTTACATGGCAGGGACTAATGAGCAGTTCTTC.